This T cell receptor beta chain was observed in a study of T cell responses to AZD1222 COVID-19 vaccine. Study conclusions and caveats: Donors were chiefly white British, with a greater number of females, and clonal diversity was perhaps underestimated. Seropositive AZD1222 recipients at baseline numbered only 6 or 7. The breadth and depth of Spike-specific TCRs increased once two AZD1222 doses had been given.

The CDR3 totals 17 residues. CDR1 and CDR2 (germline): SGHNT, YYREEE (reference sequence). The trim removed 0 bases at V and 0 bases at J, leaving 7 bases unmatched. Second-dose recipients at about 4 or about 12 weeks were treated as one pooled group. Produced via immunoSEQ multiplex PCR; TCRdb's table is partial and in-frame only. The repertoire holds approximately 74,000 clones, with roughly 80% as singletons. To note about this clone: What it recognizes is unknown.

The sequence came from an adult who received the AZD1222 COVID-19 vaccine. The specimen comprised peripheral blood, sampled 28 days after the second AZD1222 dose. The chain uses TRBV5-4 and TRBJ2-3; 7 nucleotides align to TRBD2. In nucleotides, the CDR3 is TGTGCCAGCAGCTTGGACGGTAGCGGGCCTAGCACAGATACGCAGTATTTT. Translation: CASSLDGSGPSTDTQYF.